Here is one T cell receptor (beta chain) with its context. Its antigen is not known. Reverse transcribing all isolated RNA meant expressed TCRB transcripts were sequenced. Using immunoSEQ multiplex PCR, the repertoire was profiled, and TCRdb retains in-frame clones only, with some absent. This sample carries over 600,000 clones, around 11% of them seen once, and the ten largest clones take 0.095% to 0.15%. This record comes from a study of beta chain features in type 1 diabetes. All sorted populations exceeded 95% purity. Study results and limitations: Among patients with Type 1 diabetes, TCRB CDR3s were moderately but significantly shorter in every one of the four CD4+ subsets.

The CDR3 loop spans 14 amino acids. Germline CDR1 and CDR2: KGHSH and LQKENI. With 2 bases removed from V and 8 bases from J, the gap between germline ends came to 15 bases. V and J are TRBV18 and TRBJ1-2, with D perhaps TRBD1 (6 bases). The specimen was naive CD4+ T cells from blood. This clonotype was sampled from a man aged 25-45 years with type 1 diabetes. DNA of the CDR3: TGTGCCAGCTCACCAGCTACAGGGTTCGGCGGCTACACCTTC. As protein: CASSPATGFGGYTF.